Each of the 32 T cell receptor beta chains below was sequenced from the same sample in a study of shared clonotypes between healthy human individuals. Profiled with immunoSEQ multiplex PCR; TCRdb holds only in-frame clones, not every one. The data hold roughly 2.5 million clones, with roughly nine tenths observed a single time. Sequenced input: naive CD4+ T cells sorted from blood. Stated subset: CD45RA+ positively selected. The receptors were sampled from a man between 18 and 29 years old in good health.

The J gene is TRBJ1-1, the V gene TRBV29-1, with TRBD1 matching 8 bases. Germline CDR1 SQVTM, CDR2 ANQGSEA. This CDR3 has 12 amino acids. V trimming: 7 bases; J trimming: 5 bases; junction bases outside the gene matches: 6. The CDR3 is CSAYRGGTEAFF. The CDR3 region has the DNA TGCAGCGCCTACAGGGGGGGTACTGAAGCTTTCTTT.

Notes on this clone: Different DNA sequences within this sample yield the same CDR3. CDR3 DNA: TGCGCCAGCGGAGGTCTTAGCACAGATACGCAGTATTTT. This translates into CASGGLSTDTQYF. The V call is TRBV5-1, the J call TRBJ2-3; a weak D match, TRBD2 (5 bases). V lost 7 bases and J 0 bases, leaving 9 bases between the germline ends. The CDR3 length is 13 residues. Looked up from germline, CDR1 is SGHRS and CDR2 is YFSETQ.

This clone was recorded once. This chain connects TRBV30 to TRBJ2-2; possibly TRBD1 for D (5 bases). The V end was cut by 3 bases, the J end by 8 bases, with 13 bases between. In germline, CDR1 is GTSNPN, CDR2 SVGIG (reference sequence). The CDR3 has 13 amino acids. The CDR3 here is CAWRDMVAGELFF. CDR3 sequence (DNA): TGTGCCTGGAGGGACATGGTGGCAGGGGAGCTGTTTTTT. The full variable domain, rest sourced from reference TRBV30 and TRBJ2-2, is SQTIHQWPATLVQPVGSPLSLECTVEGTSNPNLYWYRQAAGRGLQLLFYSVGIGQISSEVPQNLSASRPQDRQFILSSKKLLLSDSGFYLCAWRDMVAGELFFGEGSRLTVL.

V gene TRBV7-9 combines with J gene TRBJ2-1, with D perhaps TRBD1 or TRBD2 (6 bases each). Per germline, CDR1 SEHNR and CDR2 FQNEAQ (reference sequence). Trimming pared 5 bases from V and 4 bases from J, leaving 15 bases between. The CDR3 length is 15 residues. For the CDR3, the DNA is TGTGCCAGCAGCGTCATGGGGGGCCAATACAATGAGCAGTTCTTC. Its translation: CASSVMGGQYNEQFF.

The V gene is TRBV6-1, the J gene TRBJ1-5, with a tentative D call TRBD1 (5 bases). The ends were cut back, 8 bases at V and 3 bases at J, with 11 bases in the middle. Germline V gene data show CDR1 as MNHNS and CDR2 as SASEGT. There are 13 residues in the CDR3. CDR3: CASLQDSNQPQHF. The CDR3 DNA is TGTGCCAGCCTACAGGATTCCAATCAGCCCCAGCATTTT.

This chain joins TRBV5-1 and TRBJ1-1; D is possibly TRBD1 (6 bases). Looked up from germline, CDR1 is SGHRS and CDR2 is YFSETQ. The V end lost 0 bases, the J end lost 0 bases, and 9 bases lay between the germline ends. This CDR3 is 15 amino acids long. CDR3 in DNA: TGCGCCAGCAGCTTGGGTGGGGGCATGAACACTGAAGCTTTCTTT. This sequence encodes CASSLGGGMNTEAFF.

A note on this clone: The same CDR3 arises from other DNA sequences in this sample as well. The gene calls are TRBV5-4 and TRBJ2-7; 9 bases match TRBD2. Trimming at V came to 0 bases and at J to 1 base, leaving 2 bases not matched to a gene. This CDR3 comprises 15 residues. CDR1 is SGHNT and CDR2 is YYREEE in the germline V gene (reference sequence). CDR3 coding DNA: TGTGCCAGCAGCTTGGGGCTAGCGGGATCCTACGAGCAGTACTTC. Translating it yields CASSLGLAGSYEQYF.

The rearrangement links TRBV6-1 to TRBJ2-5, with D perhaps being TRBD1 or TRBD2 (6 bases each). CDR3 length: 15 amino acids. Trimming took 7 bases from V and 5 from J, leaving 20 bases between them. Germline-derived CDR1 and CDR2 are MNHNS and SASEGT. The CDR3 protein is CASMREQGRGETQYF. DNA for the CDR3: TGTGCCAGCATGAGGGAACAGGGACGGGGGGAGACCCAGTACTTC.

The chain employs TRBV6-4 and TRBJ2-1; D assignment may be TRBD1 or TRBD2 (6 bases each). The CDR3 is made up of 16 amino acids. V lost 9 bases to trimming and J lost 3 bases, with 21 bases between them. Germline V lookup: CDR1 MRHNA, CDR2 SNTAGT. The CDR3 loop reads CARPKGGTPSYNEQFF. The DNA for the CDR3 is TGTGCCAGACCCAAAGGGGGGACACCGAGCTACAATGAGCAGTTCTTC.

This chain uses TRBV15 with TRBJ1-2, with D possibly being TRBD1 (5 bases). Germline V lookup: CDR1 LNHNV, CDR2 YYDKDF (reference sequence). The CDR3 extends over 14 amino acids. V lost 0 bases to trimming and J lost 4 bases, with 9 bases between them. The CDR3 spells CATSREGTAYGYTF. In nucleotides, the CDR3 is TGTGCCACCAGCAGAGAAGGGACGGCCTATGGCTACACCTTC. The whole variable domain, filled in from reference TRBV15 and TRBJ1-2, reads DAMVIQNPRYQVTQFGKPVTLSCSQTLNHNVMYWYQQKSSQAPKLLFHYYDKDFNNEADTPDNFQSRRPNTSFCFLDIRSPGLGDTAMYLCATSREGTAYGYTFGSGTRLTVV.

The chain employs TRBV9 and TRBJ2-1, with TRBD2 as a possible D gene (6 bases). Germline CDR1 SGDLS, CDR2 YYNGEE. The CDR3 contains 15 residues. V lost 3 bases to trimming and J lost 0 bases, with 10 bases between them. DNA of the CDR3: TGTGCCAGCAGCGCAAATAGCGGCTCCTACAATGAGCAGTTCTTC. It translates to CASSANSGSYNEQFF.

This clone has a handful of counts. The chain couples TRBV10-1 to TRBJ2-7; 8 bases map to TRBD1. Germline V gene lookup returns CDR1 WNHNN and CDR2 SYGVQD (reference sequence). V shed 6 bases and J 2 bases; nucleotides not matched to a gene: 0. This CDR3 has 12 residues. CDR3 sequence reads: CASRQGAYEQYF. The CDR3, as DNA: TGCGCCAGCAGACAGGGGGCCTACGAGCAGTACTTC.

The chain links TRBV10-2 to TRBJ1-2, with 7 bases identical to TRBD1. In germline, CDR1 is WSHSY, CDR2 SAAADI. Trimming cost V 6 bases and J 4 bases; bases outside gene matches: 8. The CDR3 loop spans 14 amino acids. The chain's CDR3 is CASSAQGSAYGYTF. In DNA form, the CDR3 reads TGCGCCAGCAGCGCACAGGGGTCGGCCTATGGCTACACCTTC.

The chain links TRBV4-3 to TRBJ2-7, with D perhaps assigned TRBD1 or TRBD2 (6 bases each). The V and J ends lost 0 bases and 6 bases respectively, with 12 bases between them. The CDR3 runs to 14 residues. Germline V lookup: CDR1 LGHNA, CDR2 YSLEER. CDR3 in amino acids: CASSQEGGLSEQYF. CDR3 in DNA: TGCGCCAGCAGCCAAGAAGGGGGGTTAAGCGAGCAGTACTTC.

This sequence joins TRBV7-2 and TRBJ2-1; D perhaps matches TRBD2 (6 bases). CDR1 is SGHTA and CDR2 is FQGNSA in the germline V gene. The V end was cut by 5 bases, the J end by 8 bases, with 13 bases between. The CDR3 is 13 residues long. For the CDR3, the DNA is TGTGCCAGCAGCGCCCCCGGACTATATGAGCAGTTCTTC. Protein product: CASSAPGLYEQFF.

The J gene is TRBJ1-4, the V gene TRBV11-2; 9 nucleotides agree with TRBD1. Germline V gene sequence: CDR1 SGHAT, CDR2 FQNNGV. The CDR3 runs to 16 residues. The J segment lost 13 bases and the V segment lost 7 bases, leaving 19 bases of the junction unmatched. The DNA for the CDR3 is TGTGCCAGCACCATAGGGGCACAGGGGGCAGGGGTAGGACTGTTTTTT. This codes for CASTIGAQGAGVGLFF.

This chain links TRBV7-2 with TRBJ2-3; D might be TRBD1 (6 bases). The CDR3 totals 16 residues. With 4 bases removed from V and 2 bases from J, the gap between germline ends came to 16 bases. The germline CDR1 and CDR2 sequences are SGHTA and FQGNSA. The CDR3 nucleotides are TGTGCCAGCAGCTATGGGGGCAAGCGGATCACAGATACGCAGTATTTT. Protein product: CASSYGGKRITDTQYF.

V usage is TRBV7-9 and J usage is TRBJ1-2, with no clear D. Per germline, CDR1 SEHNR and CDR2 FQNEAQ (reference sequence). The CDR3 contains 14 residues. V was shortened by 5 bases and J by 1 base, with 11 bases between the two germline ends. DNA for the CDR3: TGTGCCAGCAGCCACCAGACGGATAACTATGGCTACACCTTC. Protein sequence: CASSHQTDNYGYTF. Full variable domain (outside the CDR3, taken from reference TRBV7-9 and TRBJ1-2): DTGVSQNPRHKITKRGQNVTFRCDPISEHNRLYWYRQTLGQGPEFLTYFQNEAQLEKSRLLSDRFSAERPKGSFSTLEIQRTEQGDSAMYLCASSHQTDNYGYTFGSGTRLTVV.

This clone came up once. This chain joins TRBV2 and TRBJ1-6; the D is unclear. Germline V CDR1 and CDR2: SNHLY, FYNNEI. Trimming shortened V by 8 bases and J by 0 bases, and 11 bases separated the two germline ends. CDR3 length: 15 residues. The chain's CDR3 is CASGEESSYNSPLHF. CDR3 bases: TGTGCCAGCGGGGAGGAGAGCTCCTATAATTCACCCCTCCACTTT.

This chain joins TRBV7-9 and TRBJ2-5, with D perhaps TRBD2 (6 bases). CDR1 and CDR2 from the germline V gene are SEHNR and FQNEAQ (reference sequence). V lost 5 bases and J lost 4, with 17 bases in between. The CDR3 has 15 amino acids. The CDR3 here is CASSTPLGGGETQYF. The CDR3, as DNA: TGTGCCAGCAGCACTCCCTTGGGGGGTGGAGAGACCCAGTACTTC.

Here the CDR3 reads CASSFQSNSNQPQHF. As DNA, the CDR3 is TGTGCCAGCAGTTTTCAGTCCAATAGCAATCAGCCCCAGCATTTT. The chain employs TRBV27 and TRBJ1-5; no clear D gene. V was pared by 3 bases and J by 0 bases, with 9 bases between. Germline CDR1 MNHEY, CDR2 SMNVEV (reference sequence). CDR3 length equals 15 residues.

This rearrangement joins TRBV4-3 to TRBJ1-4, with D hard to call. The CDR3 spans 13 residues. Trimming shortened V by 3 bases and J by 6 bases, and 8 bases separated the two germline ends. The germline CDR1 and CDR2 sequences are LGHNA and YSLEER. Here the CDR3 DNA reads TGCGCCAGCAGCCAGCCAACCTATGAAAAACTGTTTTTT. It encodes CASSQPTYEKLFF.

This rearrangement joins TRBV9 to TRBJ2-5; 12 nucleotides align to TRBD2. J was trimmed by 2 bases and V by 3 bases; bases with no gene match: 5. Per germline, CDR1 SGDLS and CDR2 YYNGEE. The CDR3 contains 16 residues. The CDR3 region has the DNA TGTGCCAGCAGCGGAAGGACTAGCGGGGTTCAAGAGACCCAGTACTTC. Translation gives CASSGRTSGVQETQYF. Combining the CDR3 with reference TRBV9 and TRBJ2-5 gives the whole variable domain DSGVTQTPKHLITATGQRVTLRCSPRSGDLSVYWYQQSLDQGLQFLIQYYNGEERAKGNILERFSAQQFPDLHSELNLSSLELGDSALYFCASSGRTSGVQETQYFGPGTRLLVL.

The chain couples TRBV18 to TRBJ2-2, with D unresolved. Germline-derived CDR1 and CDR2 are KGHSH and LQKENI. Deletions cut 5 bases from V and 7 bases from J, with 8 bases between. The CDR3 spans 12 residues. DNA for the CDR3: TGTGCCAGCTCAGAACGGGTCGGGGAGCTGTTTTTT. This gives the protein CASSERVGELFF.

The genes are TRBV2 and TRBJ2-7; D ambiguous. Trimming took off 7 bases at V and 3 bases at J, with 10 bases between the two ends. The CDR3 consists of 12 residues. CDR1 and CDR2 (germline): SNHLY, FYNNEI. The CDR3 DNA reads TGTGCCAGCACTCGGACCCTCTACGAGCAGTACTTC. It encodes CASTRTLYEQYF.

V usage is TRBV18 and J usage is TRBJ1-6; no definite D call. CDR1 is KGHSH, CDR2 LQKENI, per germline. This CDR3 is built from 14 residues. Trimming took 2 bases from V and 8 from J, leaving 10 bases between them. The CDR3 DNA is TGTGCCAGCTCACCAGGTTATCTGGATTCACCCCTCCACTTT. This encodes CASSPGYLDSPLHF.

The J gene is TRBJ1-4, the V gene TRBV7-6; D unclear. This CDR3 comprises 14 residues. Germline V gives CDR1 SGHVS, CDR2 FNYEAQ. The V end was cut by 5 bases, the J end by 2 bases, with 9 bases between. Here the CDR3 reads CASSPLGTNEKLFF. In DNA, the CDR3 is TGTGCCAGCAGCCCCCTGGGGACTAATGAAAAACTGTTTTTT.

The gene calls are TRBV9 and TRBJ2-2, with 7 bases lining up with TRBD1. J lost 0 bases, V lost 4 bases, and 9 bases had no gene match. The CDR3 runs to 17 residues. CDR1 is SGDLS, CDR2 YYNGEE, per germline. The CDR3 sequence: CASSPSGQVPNTGELFF. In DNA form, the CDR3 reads TGTGCCAGCAGCCCGAGCGGACAGGTCCCGAACACCGGGGAGCTGTTTTTT.

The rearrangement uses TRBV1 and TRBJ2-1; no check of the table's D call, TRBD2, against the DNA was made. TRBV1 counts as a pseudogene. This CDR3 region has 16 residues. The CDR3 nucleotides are TGCACCAGCAGCCAAAACCTAGCGGGAGAAAGATATGAGCAGTTCTTC. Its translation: CTSSQNLAGERYEQFF.

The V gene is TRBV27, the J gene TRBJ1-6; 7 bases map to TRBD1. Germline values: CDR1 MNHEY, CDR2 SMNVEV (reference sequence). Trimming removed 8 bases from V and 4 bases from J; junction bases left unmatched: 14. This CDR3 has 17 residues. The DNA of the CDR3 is TGTGCCAGCTCCCCCCGAGGGACAGAGAGTTATAATTCACCCCTCCACTTT. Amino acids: CASSPRGTESYNSPLHF.

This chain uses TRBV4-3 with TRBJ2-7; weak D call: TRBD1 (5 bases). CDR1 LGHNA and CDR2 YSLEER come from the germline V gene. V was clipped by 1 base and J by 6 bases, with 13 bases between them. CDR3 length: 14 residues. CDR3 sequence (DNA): TGCGCCAGCAGCCAAGTTTTAGGGGTCGGCGAGCAGTACTTC. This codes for CASSQVLGVGEQYF.

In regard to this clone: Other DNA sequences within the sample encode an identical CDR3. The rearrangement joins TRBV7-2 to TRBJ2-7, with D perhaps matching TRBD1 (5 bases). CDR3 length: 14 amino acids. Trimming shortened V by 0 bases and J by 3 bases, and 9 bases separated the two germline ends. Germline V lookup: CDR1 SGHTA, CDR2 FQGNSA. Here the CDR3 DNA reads TGTGCCAGCAGCTTAGCCTCAGGGTACTACGAGCAGTACTTC. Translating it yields CASSLASGYYEQYF.